The 17 T cell receptor beta chains in this list originate from one sample, sequenced in a study of human T cells and chemical hapten exposure. TCRdb processed the RACE reads anew with MiXCR; each CDR3 protein has one entry. The repertoire holds tens of thousands of distinct CDR3 sequences, 6% to 7.5% seen once, with almost 10% in the top ten. Time point described: healthy volunteer bleed at 2 weeks. The template was total RNA from unfractionated whole blood. Sequencing was done on a sample of whole blood. These receptors were obtained from a human donor in good health. Some clones in this sample may be carry-over from other donors' samples.

This clonotype was counted at least ten times. V usage is TRBV27 and J usage is TRBJ1-4, with 7 bases that match TRBD1. Trimming took 2 bases from V and 7 from J; bases not matched to a gene: 4. The CDR3 length is 14 residues. CDR1 is MNHEY, CDR2 SMNVEV, per germline (reference sequence). Here the CDR3 DNA reads TGTGCCAGCAGTTTAAGGGGGCCGGGTGAAAAACTGTTTTTT. Encoded protein: CASSLRGPGEKLFF.

The rearrangement joins TRBV7-2 to TRBJ1-2, with D possibly being TRBD1 (5 bases). Trimming left V 5 bases short and J 2 bases short, with 15 bases between. Germline-derived CDR1 and CDR2 are SGHTA and FQGNSA. The CDR3 is 15 residues long. CDR3 coding DNA: TGTGCCAGCAGCACCCGACAGAACTTCAACTATGGCTACACCTTC. This gives the protein CASSTRQNFNYGYTF.

This clonotype has ten or more counts. This sequence joins TRBV28 and TRBJ1-1; tentatively, D is TRBD1 (5 bases). The germline V gene has CDR1 MDHEN and CDR2 SYDVKM. The CDR3 runs to 14 residues. Trimming took off 3 bases at V and 0 bases at J, with 8 bases between the two ends. The CDR3 DNA follows: TGTGCCAGCAGTTTGGGACTCATGAACACTGAAGCTTTCTTT. It specifies CASSLGLMNTEAFF.

In the case of this clonotype: A much larger clone differs by one base, so this may be a read error. The gene calls are TRBV29-1 and TRBJ2-4; no definite D call. CDR1 SQVTM and CDR2 ANQGSEA come from the germline V gene. Trimming left V 7 bases short and J 8 bases short, with 12 bases between. This CDR3 contains 11 residues. The CDR3: CSALSEDIQYF. Written as DNA, the CDR3 is TGCAGCGCCCTCAGTGAAGACATTCAGTACTTC.

This clonotype has at least ten counts. The V call is TRBV5-1, the J call TRBJ2-3; the D is unclear. CDR1 SGHRS and CDR2 YFSETQ come from the germline V gene. The CDR3 totals 13 residues. The V end was cut by 2 bases, the J end by 0 bases, with 4 bases between. The CDR3 is CASSLDSTDTQYF. CDR3 bases: TGCGCCAGCAGCTTAGACAGCACAGATACGCAGTATTTT.

This clonotype has a count of ten or more. The V gene is TRBV20-1, the J gene TRBJ2-2; 9 bases fit TRBD2. CDR1 and CDR2 (germline): DFQATT, SNEGSKA (reference sequence). Trimming took 4 bases from V and 4 from J; bases not matched to a gene: 10. The CDR3 has 16 amino acids. CDR3 sequence reads: CSATGSAGGGTGELFF. CDR3 in DNA: TGCAGTGCTACAGGGAGTGCGGGAGGGGGCACCGGGGAGCTGTTTTTT.

This clonotype came up many times. The chain combines TRBV28 with TRBJ1-1; 7 nucleotides match TRBD1. This CDR3 comprises 15 residues. V trimming: 5 bases; J trimming: 10 bases; junction bases outside the gene matches: 16. Looked up from germline, CDR1 is MDHEN and CDR2 is SYDVKM. CDR3 region: CASSVPGQNPQGAFF. The CDR3 nucleotides read TGTGCCAGCAGTGTACCGGGACAGAACCCACAGGGAGCTTTCTTT. Full variable domain (missing parts from reference TRBV28 and TRBJ1-1): DVKVTQSSRYLVKRTGEKVFLECVQDMDHENMFWYRQDPGLGLRLIYFSYDVKMKEKGDIPEGYSVSREKKERFSLILESASTNQTSMYLCASSVPGQNPQGAFFGQGTRLTVV.

The chain employs TRBV20-1 and TRBJ1-2, with D unclear. This CDR3 is built from 13 residues. The germline gives CDR1 DFQATT, CDR2 SNEGSKA (reference sequence). V dropped 6 bases and J dropped 6 bases, with 17 bases sitting between them. The DNA for the CDR3 is TGCAGTGCCTTAAATCAAAGGGATGATGGCTACACCTTC. Protein sequence: CSALNQRDDGYTF.

This clonotype was seen many times. This rearrangement joins TRBV7-2 to TRBJ1-5; 10 positions match TRBD1. The CDR3 is 14 residues long. After removal of 5 bases from V and 5 bases from J, the junction contained 3 bases not matched to a gene. Germline CDR1 SGHTA, CDR2 FQGNSA. For the CDR3, the DNA is TGTGCCAGCAGCCCTGGGACAGGGGATCAGCCCCAGCATTTT. Translated, it gives CASSPGTGDQPQHF.

The table lists this clonotype with a few counts. This chain connects TRBV28 to TRBJ1-3; no reliable D call. This CDR3 spans 14 amino acids. Deletions cut 3 bases from V and 2 bases from J, with 8 bases between. Germline values: CDR1 MDHEN, CDR2 SYDVKM. The CDR3 reads CASSFLVTGNTIYF. The CDR3 DNA is TGTGCCAGCAGTTTTCTCGTAACTGGAAACACCATATATTTT.

J is TRBJ2-3 and V is TRBV28; D call uncertain. Trimming left V 7 bases short and J 6 bases short, with 17 bases between. The CDR3 is 14 residues long. Germline-derived CDR1 and CDR2 are MDHEN and SYDVKM. The CDR3 DNA reads TGTGCCAGCATGTCTGGGCTCGGAAGGGATACGCAGTATTTT. Amino acid sequence: CASMSGLGRDTQYF.

The table lists this clonotype with many counts. V usage is TRBV6-4 and J usage is TRBJ2-3, with 8 bases identical to TRBD2. The CDR3 length is 16 residues. In germline, CDR1 is MRHNA, CDR2 SNTAGT. After removal of 4 bases from V and 0 bases from J, the junction contained 6 bases not matched to a gene. Here the CDR3 reads CASSAVAGSSTDTQYF. The CDR3 DNA follows: TGTGCCAGCAGTGCGGTAGCGGGGTCTAGCACAGATACGCAGTATTTT.

The CDR3 sequence is CASSLVPSGNEQYF. In DNA, the CDR3 is TGTGCCAGCAGCTTAGTCCCTTCCGGGAACGAGCAGTACTTC. The chain couples TRBV7-2 to TRBJ2-7; the D gene is possibly TRBD2 (5 bases). Germline assignment: CDR1 SGHTA and CDR2 FQGNSA. The CDR3 sequence is 14 residues long. Between the trimmed V and J ends, which lost 1 base and 5 bases, there was a span of 12 bases.

This clonotype was counted at least ten times. V gene TRBV6-1 combines with J gene TRBJ2-1; 7 nucleotides agree with TRBD2. There are 14 residues in the CDR3. The trim removed 10 bases at V and 0 bases at J, leaving 6 bases unmatched. Germline V lookup: CDR1 MNHNS, CDR2 SASEGT. The DNA of the CDR3 is TGTGCCACCACACTAGCGCACTCCTACAATGAGCAGTTCTTC. This translates into CATTLAHSYNEQFF.

In its sample, this clonotype was seen many times. The chain carries TRBV7-9 and TRBJ1-6, with D unclear. With 7 bases removed from V and 6 bases from J, the gap between germline ends came to 7 bases. CDR1 is SEHNR, CDR2 FQNEAQ, per germline (reference sequence). This CDR3 is 12 amino acids long. The CDR3 DNA follows: TGTGCCAGCACCACTCCTAATTCACCCCTCCACTTT. Encoded protein: CASTTPNSPLHF.

Note on this clonotype: Being one base from a much bigger clone, this may be a read error. The rearrangement uses TRBV12-3 or TRBV12-4 and TRBJ1-3; D is undetermined. The CDR3 consists of 17 residues. Trimming took 5 bases from V and 2 from J, leaving 19 bases between them. The CDR3, as DNA: TGTGCCAGCAGTCATCCATCTCCGGGCCGCACTGGAAACACCATATATTTT. It encodes CASSHPSPGRTGNTIYF.

There are many counts of this clonotype. The gene calls are TRBV5-1 and TRBJ1-1, with a possible D match to TRBD1 (5 bases). The V gene lost 4 bases and the J gene lost 1 base, with 17 bases spanning the gap. There are 16 residues in the CDR3. Germline V lookup: CDR1 SGHRS, CDR2 YFSETQ. DNA of the CDR3: TGCGCCAGCAGCCCCGCTGCCTATGGGGGGAACACTGAAGCTTTCTTT. Translation: CASSPAAYGGNTEAFF.